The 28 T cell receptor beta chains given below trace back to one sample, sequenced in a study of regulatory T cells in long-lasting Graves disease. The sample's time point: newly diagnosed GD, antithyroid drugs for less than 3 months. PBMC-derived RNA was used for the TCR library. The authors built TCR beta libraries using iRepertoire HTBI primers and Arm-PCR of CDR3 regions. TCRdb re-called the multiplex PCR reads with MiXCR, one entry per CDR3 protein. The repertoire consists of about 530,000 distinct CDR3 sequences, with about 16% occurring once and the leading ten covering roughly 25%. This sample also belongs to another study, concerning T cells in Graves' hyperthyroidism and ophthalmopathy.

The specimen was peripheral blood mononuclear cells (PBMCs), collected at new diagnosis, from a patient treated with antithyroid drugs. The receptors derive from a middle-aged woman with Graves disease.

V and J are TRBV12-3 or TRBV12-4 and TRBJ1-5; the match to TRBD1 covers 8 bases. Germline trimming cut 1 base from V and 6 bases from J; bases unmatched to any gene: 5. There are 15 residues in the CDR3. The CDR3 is CASSLGTGSPQPQHF. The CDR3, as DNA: TGTGCCAGCAGTTTAGGGACAGGGTCTCCTCAGCCCCAGCATTTT.

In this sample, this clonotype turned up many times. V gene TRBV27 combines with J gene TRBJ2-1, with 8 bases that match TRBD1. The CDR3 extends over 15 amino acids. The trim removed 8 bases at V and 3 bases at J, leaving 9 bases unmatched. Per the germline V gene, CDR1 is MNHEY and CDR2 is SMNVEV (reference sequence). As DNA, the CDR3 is TGTGCCAGCTCTAAGACAGGGGAAAGCTACAATGAGCAGTTCTTC. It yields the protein CASSKTGESYNEQFF.

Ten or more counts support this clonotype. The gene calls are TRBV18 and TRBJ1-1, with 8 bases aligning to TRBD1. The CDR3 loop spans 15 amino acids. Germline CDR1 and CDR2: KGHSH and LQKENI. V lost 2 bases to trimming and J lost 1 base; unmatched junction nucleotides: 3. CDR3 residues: CASSPTQGANTEAFF. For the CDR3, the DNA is TGTGCCAGCTCACCAACCCAGGGGGCGAACACTGAAGCTTTCTTT.

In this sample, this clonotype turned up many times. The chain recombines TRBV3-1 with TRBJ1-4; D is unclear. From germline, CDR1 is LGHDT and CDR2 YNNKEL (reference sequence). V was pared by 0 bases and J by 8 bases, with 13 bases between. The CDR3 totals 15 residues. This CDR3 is CASSQEGGIKEKLFF. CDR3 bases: TGTGCCAGCAGCCAAGAGGGAGGGATTAAGGAAAAACTGTTTTTT.

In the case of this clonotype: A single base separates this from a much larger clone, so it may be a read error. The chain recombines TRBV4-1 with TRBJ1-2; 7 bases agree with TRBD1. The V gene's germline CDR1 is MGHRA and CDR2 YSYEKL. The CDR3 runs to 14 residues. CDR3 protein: CASGQGQGVYGYTF. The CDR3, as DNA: TGCGCCAGCGGCCAAGGGCAGGGGGTCTATGGCTACACCTTC.

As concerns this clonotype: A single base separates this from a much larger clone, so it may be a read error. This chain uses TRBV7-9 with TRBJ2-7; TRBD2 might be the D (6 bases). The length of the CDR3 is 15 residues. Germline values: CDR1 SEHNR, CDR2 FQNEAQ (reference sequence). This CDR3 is CASSNRDGGGYEQYF. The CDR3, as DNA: TGCGCCAGCAGCAATCGGGACGGGGGAGGATACGAGCAGTACTTC. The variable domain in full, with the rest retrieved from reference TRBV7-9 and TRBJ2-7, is DTGVSQNPRHKITKRGQNVTFRCDPISEHNRLYWYRQTLGQGPEFLTYFQNEAQLEKSRLLSDRFSAERPKGSFSTLEIQRTEQGDSAMYLCASSNRDGGGYEQYFGPGTRLTVT.

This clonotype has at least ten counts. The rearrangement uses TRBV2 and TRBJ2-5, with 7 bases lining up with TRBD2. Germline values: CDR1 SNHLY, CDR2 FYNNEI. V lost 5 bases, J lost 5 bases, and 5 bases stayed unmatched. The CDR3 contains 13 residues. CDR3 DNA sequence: TGTGCCAGCAGTCTGCTGGGAGGGGAGACCCAGTACTTC. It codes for CASSLLGGETQYF. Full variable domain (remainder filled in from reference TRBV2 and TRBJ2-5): EPEVTQTPSHQVTQMGQEVILRCVPISNHLYFYWYRQILGQKVEFLVSFYNNEISEKSEIFDDQFSVERPDGSNFTLKIRSTKLEDSAMYFCASSLLGGETQYFGPGTRLLVL.

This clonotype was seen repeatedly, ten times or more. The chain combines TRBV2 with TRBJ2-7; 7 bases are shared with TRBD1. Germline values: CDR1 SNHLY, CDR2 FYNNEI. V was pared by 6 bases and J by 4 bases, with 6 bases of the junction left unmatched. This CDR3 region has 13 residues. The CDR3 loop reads CASSGDSLYEQYF. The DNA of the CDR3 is TGTGCCAGCAGCGGGGACAGTTTGTACGAGCAGTACTTC. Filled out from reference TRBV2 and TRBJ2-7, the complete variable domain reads EPEVTQTPSHQVTQMGQEVILRCVPISNHLYFYWYRQILGQKVEFLVSFYNNEISEKSEIFDDQFSVERPDGSNFTLKIRSTKLEDSAMYFCASSGDSLYEQYFGPGTRLTVT.

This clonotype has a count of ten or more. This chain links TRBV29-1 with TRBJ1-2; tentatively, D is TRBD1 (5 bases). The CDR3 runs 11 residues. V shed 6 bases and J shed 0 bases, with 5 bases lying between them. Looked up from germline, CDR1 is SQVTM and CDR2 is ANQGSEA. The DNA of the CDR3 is TGCAGCGTACAGGCTAACTATGGCTACACCTTC. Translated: CSVQANYGYTF.

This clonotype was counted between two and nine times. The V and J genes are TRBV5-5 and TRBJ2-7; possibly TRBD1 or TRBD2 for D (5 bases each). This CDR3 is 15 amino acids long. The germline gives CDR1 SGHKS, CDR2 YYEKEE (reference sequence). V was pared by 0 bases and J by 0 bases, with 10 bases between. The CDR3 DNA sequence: TGTGCCAGCAGCTTGGTGGGACCTAGCTCCTACGAGCAGTACTTC. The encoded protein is CASSLVGPSSYEQYF.

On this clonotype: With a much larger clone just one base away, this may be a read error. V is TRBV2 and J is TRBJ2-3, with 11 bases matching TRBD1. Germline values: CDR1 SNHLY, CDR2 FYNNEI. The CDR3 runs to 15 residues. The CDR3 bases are TGTGCCAGCAGTGAAAACGGACAGGGGGCTGAGACCCGGTACTTC. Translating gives CASSENGQGAETRYF.

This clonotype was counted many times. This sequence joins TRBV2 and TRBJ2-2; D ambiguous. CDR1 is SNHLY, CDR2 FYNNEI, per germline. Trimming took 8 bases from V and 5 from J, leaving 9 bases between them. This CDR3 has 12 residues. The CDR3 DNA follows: TGTGCCAGCGTCGGCGGAACCGGGGAGCTGTTTTTT. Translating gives CASVGGTGELFF.

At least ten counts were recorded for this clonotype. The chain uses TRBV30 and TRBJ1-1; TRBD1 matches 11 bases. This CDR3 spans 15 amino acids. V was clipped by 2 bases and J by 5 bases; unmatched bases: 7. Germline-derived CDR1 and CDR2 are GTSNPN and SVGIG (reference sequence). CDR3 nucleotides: TGTGCCTGGAGTCAAGGGGACAGGGGGAAGACTGAAGCTTTCTTT. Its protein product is CAWSQGDRGKTEAFF. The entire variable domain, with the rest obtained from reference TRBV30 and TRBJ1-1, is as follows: SQTIHQWPATLVQPVGSPLSLECTVEGTSNPNLYWYRQAAGRGLQLLFYSVGIGQISSEVPQNLSASRPQDRQFILSSKKLLLSDSGFYLCAWSQGDRGKTEAFFGQGTRLTVV.

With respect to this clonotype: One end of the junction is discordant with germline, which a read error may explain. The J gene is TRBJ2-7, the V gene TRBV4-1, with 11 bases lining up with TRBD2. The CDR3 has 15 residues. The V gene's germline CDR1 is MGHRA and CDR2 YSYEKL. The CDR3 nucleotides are TGCGCCAGCAGCCTGACTAGCGGGGTTGCCTACGAGCAGCACTTC. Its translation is CASSLTSGVAYEQHF.

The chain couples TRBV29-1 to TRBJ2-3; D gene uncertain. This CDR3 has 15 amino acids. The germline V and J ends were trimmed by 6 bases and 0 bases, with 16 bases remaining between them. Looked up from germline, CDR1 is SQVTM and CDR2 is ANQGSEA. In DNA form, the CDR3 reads TGCAGCGTGGTAATGGGGTCTTCTAGCACAGATACGCAGTATTTT. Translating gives CSVVMGSSSTDTQYF.

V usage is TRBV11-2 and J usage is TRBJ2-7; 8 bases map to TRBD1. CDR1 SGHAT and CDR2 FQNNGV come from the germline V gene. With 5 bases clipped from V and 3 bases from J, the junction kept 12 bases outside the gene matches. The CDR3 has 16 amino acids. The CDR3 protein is CASSIRRGPLNYEQYF. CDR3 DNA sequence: TGTGCCAGCAGCATACGCAGGGGGCCTCTTAACTACGAGCAGTACTTC. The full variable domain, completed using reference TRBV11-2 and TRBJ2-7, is EAGVAQSPRYKIIEKRQSVAFWCNPISGHATLYWYQQILGQGPKLLIQFQNNGVVDDSQLPKDRFSAERLKGVDSTLKIQPAKLEDSAVYLCASSIRRGPLNYEQYFGPGTRLTVT.

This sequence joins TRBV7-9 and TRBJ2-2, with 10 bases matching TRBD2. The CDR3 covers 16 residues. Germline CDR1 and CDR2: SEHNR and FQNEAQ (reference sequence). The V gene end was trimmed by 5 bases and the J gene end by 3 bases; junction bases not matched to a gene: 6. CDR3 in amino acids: CASSRKLAGYTGELFF. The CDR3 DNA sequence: TGTGCCAGCAGCCGGAAACTAGCGGGGTACACCGGGGAGCTGTTTTTT.

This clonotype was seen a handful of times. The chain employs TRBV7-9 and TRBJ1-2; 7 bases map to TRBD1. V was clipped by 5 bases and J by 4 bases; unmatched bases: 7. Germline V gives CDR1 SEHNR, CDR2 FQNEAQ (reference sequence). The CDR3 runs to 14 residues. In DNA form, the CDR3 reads TGTGCCAGCAGCCCAAGAGGGGACAGCTATGGCTACACCTTC. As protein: CASSPRGDSYGYTF.

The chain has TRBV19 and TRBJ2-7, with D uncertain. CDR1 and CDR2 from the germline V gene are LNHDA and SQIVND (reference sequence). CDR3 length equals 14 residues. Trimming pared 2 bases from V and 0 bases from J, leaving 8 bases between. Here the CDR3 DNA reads TGTGCCAGTAGTATAAACTTGATCTCCTACGAGCAGTACTTC. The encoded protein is CASSINLISYEQYF.

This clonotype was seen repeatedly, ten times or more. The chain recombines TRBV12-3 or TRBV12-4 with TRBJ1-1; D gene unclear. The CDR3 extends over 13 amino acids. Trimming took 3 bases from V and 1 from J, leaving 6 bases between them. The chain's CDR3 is CASSFTRNTEAFF. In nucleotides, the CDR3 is TGTGCCAGCAGTTTTACCCGGAACACTGAAGCTTTCTTT.

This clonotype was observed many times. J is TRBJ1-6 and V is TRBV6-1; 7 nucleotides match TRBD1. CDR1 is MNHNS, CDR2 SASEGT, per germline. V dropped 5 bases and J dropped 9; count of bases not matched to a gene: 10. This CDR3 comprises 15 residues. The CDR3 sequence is CASSRAGTVASPLHF. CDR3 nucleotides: TGTGCCAGCAGTCGTGCCGGGACAGTAGCTTCACCCCTCCACTTT.

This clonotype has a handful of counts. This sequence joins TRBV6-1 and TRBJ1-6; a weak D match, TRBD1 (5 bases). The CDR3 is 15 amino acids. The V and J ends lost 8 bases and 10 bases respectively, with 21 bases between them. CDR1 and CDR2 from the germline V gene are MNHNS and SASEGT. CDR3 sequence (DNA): TGTGCCAGCGTCAAAGGGGAAGTCATGAACTCACCCCTCCACTTT. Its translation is CASVKGEVMNSPLHF.

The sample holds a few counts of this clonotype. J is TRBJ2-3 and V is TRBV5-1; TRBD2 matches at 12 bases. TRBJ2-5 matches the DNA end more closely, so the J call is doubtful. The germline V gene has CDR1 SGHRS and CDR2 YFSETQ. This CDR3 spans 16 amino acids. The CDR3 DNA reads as TGCGCCAGCAGCTTTACTAGCGGGGGGAGTCTTGAGACCCAGTACTTC. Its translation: CASSFTSGGSLETQYF.

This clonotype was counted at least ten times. The CDR3 nucleotides read TGTGCCAGCTCACCACCTTCGCGAACTAATGAGCAGTTCTTC. This encodes CASSPPSRTNEQFF. V usage is TRBV18 and J usage is TRBJ2-1, with D unclear. The germline gives CDR1 KGHSH, CDR2 LQKENI. Trimming took 0 bases from V and 7 from J, leaving 10 bases between them. The CDR3 totals 14 residues.

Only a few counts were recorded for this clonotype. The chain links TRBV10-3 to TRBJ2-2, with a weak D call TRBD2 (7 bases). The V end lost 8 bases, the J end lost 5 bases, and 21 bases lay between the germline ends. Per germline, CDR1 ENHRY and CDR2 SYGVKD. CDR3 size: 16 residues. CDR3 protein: CAISPRGGGETGELFF. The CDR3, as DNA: TGTGCCATCTCCCCCAGAGGAGGGGGGGAAACCGGGGAGCTGTTTTTT.

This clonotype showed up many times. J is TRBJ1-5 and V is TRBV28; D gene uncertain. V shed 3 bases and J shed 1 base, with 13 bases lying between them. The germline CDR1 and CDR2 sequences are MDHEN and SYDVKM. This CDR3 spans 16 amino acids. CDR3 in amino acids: CASSFVGRESNQPQHF. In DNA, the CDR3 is TGTGCCAGCAGTTTTGTAGGGCGGGAGAGCAATCAGCCCCAGCATTTT. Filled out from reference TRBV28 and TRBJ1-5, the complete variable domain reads DVKVTQSSRYLVKRTGEKVFLECVQDMDHENMFWYRQDPGLGLRLIYFSYDVKMKEKGDIPEGYSVSREKKERFSLILESASTNQTSMYLCASSFVGRESNQPQHFGDGTRLSIL.

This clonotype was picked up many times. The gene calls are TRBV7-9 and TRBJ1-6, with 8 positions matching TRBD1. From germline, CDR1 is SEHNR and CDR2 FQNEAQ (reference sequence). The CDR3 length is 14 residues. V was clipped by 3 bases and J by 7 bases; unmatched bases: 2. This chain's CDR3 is CASSFTGGNSPLHF. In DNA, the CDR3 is TGTGCCAGCAGCTTCACAGGGGGAAATTCACCCCTCCACTTT.

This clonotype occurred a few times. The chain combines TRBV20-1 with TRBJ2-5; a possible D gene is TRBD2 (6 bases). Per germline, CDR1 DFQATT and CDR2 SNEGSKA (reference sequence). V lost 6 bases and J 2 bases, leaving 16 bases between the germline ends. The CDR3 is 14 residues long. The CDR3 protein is CSANVRGHQETQYF. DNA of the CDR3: TGCAGTGCCAACGTGCGGGGCCATCAAGAGACCCAGTACTTC.